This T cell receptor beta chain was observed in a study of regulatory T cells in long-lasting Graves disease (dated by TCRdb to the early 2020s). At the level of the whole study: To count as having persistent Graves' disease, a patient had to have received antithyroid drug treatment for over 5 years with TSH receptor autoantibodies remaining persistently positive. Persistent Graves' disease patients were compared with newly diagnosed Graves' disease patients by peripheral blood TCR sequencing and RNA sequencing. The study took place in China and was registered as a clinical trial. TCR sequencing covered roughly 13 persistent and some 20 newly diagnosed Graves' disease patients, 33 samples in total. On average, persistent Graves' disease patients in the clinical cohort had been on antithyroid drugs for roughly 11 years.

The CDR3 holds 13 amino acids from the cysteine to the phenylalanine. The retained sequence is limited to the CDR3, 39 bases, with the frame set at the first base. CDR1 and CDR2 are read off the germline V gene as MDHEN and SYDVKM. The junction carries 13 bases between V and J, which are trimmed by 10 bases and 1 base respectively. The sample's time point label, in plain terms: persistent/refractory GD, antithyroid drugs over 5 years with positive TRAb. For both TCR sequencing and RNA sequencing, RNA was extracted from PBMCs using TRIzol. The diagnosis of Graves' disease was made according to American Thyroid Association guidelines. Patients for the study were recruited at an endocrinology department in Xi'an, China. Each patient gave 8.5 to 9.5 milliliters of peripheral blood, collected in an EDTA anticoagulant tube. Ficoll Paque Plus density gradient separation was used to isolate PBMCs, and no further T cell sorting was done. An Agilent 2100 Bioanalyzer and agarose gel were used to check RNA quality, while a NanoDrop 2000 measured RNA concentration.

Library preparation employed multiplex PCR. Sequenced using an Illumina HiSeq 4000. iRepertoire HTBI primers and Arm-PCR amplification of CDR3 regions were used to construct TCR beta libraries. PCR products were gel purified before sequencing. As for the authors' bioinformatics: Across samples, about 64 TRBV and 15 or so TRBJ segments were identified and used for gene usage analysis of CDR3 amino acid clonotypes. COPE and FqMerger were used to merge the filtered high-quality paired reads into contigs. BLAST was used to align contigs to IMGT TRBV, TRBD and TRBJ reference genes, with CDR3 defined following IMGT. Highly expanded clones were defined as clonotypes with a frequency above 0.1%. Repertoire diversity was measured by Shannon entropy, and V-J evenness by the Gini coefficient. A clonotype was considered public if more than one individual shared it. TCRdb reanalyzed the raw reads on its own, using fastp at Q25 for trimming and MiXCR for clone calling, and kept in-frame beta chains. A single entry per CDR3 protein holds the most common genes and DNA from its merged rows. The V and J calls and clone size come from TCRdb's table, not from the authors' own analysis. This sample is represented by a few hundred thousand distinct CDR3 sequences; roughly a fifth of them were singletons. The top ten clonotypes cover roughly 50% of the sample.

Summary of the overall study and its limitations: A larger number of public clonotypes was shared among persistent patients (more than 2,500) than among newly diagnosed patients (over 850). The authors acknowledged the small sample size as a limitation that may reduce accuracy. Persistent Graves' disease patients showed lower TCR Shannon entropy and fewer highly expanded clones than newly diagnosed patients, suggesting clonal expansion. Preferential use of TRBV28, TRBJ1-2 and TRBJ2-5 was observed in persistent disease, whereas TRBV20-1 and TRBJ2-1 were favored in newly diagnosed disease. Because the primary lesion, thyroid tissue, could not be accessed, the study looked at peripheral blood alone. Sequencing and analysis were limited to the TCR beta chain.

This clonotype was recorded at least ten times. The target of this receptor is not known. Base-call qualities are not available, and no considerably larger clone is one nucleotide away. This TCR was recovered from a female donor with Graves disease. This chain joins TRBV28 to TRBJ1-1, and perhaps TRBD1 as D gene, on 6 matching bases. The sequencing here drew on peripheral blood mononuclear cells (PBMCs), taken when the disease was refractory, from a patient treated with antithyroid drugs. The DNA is TGTGCCACCTCCGGGACACCGAACACTGAAGCTTTCTTT. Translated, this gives CATSGTPNTEAFF. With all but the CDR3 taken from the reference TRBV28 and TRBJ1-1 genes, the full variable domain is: DVKVTQSSRYLVKRTGEKVFLECVQDMDHENMFWYRQDPGLGLRLIYFSYDVKMKEKGDIPEGYSVSREKKERFSLILESASTNQTSMYLCATSGTPNTEAFFGQGTRLTVV.